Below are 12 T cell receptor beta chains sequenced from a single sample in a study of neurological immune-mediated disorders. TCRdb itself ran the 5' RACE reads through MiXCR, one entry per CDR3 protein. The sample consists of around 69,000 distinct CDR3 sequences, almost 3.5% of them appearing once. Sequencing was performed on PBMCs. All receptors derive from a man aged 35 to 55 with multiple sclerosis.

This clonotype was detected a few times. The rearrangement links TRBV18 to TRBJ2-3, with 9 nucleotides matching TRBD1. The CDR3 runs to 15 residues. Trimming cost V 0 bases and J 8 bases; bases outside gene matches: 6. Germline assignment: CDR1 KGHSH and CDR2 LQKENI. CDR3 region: CASSPPWDREVTQYF. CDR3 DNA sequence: TGTGCCAGCTCACCACCTTGGGACAGGGAGGTTACGCAGTATTTT.

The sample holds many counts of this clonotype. DNA of the CDR3: TGTGCCAGCAGTTTAGAGTTGGTGGCACTAGCGGGGAAGGATGAGCAGTTCTTC. This gives the protein CASSLELVALAGKDEQFF. The J gene is TRBJ2-1, the V gene TRBV12-3 or TRBV12-4, with 10 bases that match TRBD2. The CDR3 extends over 18 amino acids. Unmatched junction bases numbered 14, after V lost 1 base and J lost 8 bases.

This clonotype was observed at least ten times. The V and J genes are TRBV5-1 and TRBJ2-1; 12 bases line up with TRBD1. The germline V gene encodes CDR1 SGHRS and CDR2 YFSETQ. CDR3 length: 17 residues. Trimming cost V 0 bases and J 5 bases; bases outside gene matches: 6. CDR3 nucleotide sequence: TGCGCCAGCAGCTTGGCCGGGGGACAGGGGGCTCACAATGAGCAGTTCTTC. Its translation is CASSLAGGQGAHNEQFF.

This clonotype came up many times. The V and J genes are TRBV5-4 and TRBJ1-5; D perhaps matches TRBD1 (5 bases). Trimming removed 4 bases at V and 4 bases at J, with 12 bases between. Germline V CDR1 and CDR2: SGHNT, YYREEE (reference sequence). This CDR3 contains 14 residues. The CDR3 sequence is CASSRKGENQPQHF. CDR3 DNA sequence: TGTGCCAGCAGCCGAAAAGGGGAGAATCAGCCCCAGCATTTT.

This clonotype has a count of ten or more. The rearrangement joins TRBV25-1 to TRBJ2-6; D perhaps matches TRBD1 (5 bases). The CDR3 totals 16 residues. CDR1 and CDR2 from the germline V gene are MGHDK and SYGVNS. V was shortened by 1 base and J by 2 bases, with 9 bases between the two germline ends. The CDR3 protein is CASSESGLTGANVLTF. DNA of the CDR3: TGTGCCAGCAGTGAATCAGGGTTGACTGGGGCCAACGTCCTGACTTTC.

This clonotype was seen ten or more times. The CDR3 is CASSDEGRSNQPQHF. The DNA of the CDR3 is TGTGCCAGCAGTGATGAGGGGCGAAGCAATCAGCCCCAGCATTTT. This sequence joins TRBV2 and TRBJ1-5, with a tentative D call TRBD1 (5 bases). Germline lookup yields CDR1 SNHLY and CDR2 FYNNEI. V was trimmed by 3 bases and J by 1 base, leaving 10 bases between them. The CDR3 runs to 15 residues.

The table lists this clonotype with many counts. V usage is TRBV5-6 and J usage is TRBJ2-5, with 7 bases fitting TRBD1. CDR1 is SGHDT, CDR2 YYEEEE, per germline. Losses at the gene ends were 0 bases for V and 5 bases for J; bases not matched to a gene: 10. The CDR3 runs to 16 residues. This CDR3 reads CASSLARQGVFETQYF. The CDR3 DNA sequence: TGTGCCAGCAGCTTGGCCCGGCAGGGGGTTTTTGAGACCCAGTACTTC.

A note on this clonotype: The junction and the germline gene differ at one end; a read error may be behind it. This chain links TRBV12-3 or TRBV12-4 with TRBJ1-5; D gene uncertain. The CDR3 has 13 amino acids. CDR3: CASTSGGSKTQNF. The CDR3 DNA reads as TGTGCCAGCACCTCGGGCGGAAGTAAGACCCAGAATTTT.

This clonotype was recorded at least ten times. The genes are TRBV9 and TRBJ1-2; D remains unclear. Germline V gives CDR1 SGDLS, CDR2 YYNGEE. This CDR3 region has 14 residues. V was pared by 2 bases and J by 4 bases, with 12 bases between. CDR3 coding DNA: TGTGCCAGCAGCGTCTCCGACGTCGGCTATGGCTACACCTTC. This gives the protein CASSVSDVGYGYTF.

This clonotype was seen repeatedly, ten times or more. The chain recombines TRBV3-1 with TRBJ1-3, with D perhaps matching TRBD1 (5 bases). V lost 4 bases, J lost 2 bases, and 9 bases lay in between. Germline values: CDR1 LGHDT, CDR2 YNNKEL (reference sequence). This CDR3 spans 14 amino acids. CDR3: CASSRGGTGNTIYF. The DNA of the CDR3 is TGTGCCAGCAGCCGCGGGGGGACTGGAAACACCATATATTTT.

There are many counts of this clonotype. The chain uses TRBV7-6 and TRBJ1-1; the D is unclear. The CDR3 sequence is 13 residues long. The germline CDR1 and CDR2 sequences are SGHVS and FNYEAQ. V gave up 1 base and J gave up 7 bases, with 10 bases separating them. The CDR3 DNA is TGTGCCAGCAGCTTAGAGGGCTCTGGTGAAGCTTTCTTT. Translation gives CASSLEGSGEAFF.

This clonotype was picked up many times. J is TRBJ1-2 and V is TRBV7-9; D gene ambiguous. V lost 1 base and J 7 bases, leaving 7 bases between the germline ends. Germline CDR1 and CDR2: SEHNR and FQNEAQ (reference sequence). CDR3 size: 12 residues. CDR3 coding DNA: TGTGCCAGCAGCTTAGGAGACGTTGGCTACACCTTC. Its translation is CASSLGDVGYTF.